The source of this T cell receptor (beta chain) is a study of cytomegalovirus exposure and HLA in healthy donors. J lost 8 bases, V lost 4 bases, and 5 bases had no gene match. The CDR3 totals 15 residues. In germline, CDR1 is LNHDA, CDR2 SQIVND (reference sequence). This clone was seen a single time. PCR employed 60 Vbeta and 13 Jbeta primers. Profiling relied on immunoSEQ multiplex PCR, and the TCRdb table lists in-frame clones only, not all of them. The sample records approximately 290,000 clones, about 80% being singletons. V usage is TRBV19 and J usage is TRBJ2-1; 13 nucleotides line up with TRBD2. This TCR came from a girl aged 2-10 years in good health and CMV-seronegative. The specimen was PBMCs. Written as DNA, the CDR3 is TGTGCCAGTAGTAGGACTAGCGGGAGTTTCGATGAGCAGTTCTTC. This translates into CASSRTSGSFDEQFF.